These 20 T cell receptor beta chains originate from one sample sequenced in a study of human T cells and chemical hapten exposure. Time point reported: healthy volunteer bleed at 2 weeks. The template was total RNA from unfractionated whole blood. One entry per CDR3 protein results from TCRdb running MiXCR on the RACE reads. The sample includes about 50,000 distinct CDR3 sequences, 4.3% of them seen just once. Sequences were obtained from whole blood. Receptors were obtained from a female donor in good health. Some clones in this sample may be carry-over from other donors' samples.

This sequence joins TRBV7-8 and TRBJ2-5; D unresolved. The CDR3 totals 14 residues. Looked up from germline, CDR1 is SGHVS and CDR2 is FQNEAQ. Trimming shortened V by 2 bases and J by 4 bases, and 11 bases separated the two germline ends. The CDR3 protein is CASSLPWRGETQYF. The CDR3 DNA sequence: TGTGCCAGCAGCTTACCTTGGCGCGGAGAGACCCAGTACTTC.

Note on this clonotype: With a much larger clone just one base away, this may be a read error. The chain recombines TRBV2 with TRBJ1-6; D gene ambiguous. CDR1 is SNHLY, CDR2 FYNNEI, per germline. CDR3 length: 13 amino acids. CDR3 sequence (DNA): TGTGCCAGCAGTGAAAGGGCACAGACACCCCTCAACTTT. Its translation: CASSERAQTPLNF.

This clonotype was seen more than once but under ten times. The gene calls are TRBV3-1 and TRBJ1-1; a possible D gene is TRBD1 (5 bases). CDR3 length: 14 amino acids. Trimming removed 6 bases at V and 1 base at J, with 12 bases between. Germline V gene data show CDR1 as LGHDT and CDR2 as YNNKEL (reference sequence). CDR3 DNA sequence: TGTGCCAGCAGACCCGGAGGGGAGAACACTGAAGCTTTCTTT. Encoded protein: CASRPGGENTEAFF.

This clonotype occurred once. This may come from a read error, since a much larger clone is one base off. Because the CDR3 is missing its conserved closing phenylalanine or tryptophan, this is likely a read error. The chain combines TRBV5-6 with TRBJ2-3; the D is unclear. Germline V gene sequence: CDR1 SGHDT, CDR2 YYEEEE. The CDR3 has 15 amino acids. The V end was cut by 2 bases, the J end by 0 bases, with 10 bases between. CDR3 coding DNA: TGTGCCAGCAGCTTAGTACACGCTAGCACAGATACGCAGTATTCT. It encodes CASSLVHASTDTQYS.

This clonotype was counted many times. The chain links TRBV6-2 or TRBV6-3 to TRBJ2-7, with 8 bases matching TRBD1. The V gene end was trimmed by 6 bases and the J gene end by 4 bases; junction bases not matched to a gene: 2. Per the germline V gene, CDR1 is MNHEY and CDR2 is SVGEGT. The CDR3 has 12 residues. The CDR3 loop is CASRGDRYEQYF. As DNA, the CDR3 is TGTGCCAGCAGGGGGGACAGGTACGAGCAGTACTTC.

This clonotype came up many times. The CDR3 nucleotides read TGTGCCAGCAGAAAAACGGATCCGAAGGCTTGGGTCCGGAGCTCCTACAATGAGCAGTTCTTC. This translates into CASRKTDPKAWVRSSYNEQFF. V is TRBV12-3 or TRBV12-4 and J is TRBJ2-1; D ambiguous. The V and J ends lost 6 bases and 0 bases respectively, with 30 bases between them. This CDR3 comprises 21 residues.

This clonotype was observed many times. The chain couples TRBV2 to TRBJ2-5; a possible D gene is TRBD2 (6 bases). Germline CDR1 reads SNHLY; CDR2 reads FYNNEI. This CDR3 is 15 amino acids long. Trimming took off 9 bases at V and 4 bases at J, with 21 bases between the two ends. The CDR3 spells CASQEGFAGRETQYF. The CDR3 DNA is TGTGCCAGTCAAGAGGGGTTTGCGGGGCGAGAGACCCAGTACTTC.

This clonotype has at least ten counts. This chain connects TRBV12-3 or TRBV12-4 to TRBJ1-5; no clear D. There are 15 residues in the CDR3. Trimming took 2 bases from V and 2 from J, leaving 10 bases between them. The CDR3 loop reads CASSLQGYGNQPQHF. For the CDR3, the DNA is TGTGCCAGCAGTTTACAAGGGTATGGCAATCAGCCCCAGCATTTT.

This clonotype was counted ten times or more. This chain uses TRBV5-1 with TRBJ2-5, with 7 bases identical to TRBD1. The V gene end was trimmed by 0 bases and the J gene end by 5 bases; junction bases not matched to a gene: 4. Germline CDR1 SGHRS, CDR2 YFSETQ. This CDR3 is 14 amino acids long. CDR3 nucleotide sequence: TGCGCCAGCAGCTTGGGTCTGGGACAGGAGACCCAGTACTTC. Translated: CASSLGLGQETQYF.

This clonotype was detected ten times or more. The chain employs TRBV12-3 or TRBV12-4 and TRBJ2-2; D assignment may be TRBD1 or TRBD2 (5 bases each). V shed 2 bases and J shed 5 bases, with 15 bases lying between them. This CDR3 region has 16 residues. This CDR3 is CASSLSGGPGTGELFF. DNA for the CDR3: TGTGCCAGCAGTTTATCTGGGGGTCCAGGTACCGGGGAGCTGTTTTTT.

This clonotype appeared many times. CDR3 in amino acids: CSASTGTEDQPQHF. DNA of the CDR3: TGCAGCGCTAGTACCGGGACAGAGGATCAGCCCCAGCATTTT. J is TRBJ1-5 and V is TRBV29-1, with TRBD1 identical over 7 bases. The CDR3 runs to 14 residues. V lost 7 bases and J lost 5; bases outside the gene matches: 11. The V gene's germline CDR1 is SQVTM and CDR2 ANQGSEA.

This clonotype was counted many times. The CDR3 protein is CASSLGGFNEKLFF. CDR3 sequence (DNA): TGTGCCAGCAGCTTAGGAGGTTTCAATGAAAAACTGTTTTTT. The V gene is TRBV7-9, the J gene TRBJ1-4; D is undetermined. Trimming removed 1 base from V and 5 bases from J, with 8 bases in between. CDR1 is SEHNR, CDR2 FQNEAQ, per germline (reference sequence). The CDR3 sequence is 14 residues long.

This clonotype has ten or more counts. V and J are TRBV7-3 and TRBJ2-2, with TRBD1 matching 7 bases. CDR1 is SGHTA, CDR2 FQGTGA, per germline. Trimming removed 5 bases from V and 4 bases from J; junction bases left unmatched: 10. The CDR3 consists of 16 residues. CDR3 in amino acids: CASSPTGNSITGELFF. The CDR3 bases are TGTGCCAGCAGCCCGACAGGGAATTCGATCACCGGGGAGCTGTTTTTT.

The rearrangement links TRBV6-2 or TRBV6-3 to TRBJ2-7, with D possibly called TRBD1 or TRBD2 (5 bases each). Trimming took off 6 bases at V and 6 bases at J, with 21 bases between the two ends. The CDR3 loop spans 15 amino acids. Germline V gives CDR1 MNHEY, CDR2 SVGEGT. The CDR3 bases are TGTGCCAGCAGCGGCCGGGGACCCCCGAAGGGCGAGCAGTACTTC. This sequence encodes CASSGRGPPKGEQYF.

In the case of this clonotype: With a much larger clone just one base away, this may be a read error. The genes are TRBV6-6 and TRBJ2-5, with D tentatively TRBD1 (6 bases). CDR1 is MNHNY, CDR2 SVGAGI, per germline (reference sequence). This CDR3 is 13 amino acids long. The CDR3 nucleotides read TGTGCCAGCAGTTCGCACAGGGTGGAGATCCAGTACTTC. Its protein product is CASSSHRVEIQYF.

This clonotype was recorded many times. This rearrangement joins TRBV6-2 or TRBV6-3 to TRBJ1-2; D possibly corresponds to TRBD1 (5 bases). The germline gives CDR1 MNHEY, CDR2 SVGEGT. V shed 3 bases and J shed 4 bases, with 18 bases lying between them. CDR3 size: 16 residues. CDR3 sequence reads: CASSYSGHSSSYGYTF. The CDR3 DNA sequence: TGTGCCAGCAGTTATAGCGGACACTCTTCTTCCTATGGCTACACCTTC.

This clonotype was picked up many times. CDR3 sequence (DNA): TGTGCCAGCTCACCCGACAGGGGAGGGACTGAAGCTTTCTTT. This encodes CASSPDRGGTEAFF. The chain joins TRBV18 to TRBJ1-1, with TRBD1 matching over 8 bases. The germline V gene has CDR1 KGHSH and CDR2 LQKENI. Trimming cost V 3 bases and J 5 bases; bases outside gene matches: 5. This CDR3 region has 14 residues.

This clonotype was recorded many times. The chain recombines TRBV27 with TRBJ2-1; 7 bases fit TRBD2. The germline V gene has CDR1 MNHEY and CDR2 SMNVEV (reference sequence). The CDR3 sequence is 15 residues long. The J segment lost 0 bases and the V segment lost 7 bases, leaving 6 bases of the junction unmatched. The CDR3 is CASNWGGSSYNEQFF. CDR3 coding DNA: TGTGCCAGCAACTGGGGGGGGAGCTCCTACAATGAGCAGTTCTTC.

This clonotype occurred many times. Written as DNA, the CDR3 is TGTGCCAGTAGTAGTGCGGAATGGGGCGAGCAGTACTTC. The encoded protein is CASSSAEWGEQYF. The rearrangement uses TRBV19 and TRBJ2-7, with D uncertain. The CDR3 loop spans 13 amino acids. V lost 4 bases and J 6 bases, leaving 13 bases between the germline ends. Germline CDR1 LNHDA, CDR2 SQIVND (reference sequence).

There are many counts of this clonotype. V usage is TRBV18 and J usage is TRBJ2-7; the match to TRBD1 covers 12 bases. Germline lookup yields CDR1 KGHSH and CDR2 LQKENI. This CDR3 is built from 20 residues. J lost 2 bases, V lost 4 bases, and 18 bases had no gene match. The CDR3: CASSRVLGTGGLAATYEQYF. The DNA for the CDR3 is TGTGCCAGCTCACGGGTGTTGGGGACAGGGGGCCTAGCTGCGACCTACGAGCAGTACTTC.